Described below is a single T cell receptor beta chain sequence and its context. The record originates from a study of cytomegalovirus exposure and HLA in healthy donors. PCR employed 60 Vbeta and 13 Jbeta primers. Sequencing was performed with immunoSEQ multiplex PCR; in TCRdb, only in-frame clones are kept and a portion is missing. This repertoire shows about 180,000 clones, 75% to 80% found once; its top ten account for approximately 6.3%. The CDR3 spans 13 residues. Germline lookup yields CDR1 KGHSH and CDR2 LQKENI. J was trimmed by 11 bases and V by 0 bases; bases with no gene match: 5. This sequence joins TRBV18 and TRBJ1-1, with 8 bases fitting TRBD1. Sequences were obtained from PBMCs. This TCR was recovered from a man aged 35 to 55 in good health and CMV-seropositive. CDR3 bases: TGTGCCAGCTCACCACCCGGACAGGGAGAGGCTTTCTTT. The encoded protein is CASSPPGQGEAFF. Based on the CDR3 plus reference TRBV18 and TRBJ1-1, the full variable domain is NAGVMQNPRHLVRRRGQEARLRCSPMKGHSHVYWYRQLPEEGLKFMVYLQKENIIDESGMPKERFSAEFPKEGPSILRIQQVVRGDSAAYFCASSPPGQGEAFFGQGTRLTVV.